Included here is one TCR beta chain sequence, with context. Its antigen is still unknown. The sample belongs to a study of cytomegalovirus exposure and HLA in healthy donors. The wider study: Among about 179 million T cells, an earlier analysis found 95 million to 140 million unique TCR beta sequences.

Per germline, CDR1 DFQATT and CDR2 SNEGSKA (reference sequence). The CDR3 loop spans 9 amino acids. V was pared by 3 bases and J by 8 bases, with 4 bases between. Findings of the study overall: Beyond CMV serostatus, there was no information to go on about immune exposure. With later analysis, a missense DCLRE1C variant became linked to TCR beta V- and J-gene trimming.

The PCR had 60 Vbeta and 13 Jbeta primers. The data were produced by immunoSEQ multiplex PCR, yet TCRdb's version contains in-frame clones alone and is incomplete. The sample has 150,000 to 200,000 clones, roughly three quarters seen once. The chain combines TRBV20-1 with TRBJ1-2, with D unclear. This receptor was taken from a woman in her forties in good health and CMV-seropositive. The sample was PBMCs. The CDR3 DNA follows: TGCAGTGCTAGCAGGGGCTACACCTTC. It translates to CSASRGYTF.